This T cell receptor (beta chain) was sequenced for a study of cytomegalovirus exposure and HLA in healthy donors (TCRdb year 2017). Some background on the complete study: According to an earlier analysis of a few hundred of the donors, about 179 million T cells yielded 95 million to 140 million unique TCR beta sequences and roughly 280 Gb of sequence data. Alongside the repertoire data, information on donor age, sex, ethnicity and CMV serostatus was compiled. On average, 235,054 unique TCR beta nucleotide sequences were sequenced per donor among more than 350 genotyped donors of the cohort, with around 19% of those sequences being non-productive. The later analysis used no new phenotypic data to find candidate immune exposures, relying instead on TCR beta sequences and their occurrence across donors. All discovery cohort repertoires had been generated using a single sequencing platform. The study aimed to test whether signatures of past pathogen exposure could be identified by cataloging public T cell receptors. The study combined high-throughput TCR immunosequencing, statistical association of individual TCRs with disease status, and machine learning to predict cytomegalovirus infection status. A later genetic analysis took genome-wide SNP genotypes for about three fifths of the roughly 670 donors and used that subset as a discovery cohort. To decide whether each TCR beta V gene segment behaved as functional or pseudogenic, an earlier analysis of some 540 of the donors relied on high-throughput TCR beta sequencing. The number of typed donors differed by locus: about 620-630 for A, B, C, DRB1 and DQB1; 500 to 550 for DQA1; 606 for DPA1; and approximately 450 for DPB1. A later analysis re-analyzed previously published TCR beta repertoires from approximately 670 donors and added high-resolution HLA genotyping to study TCR occurrence patterns. Of the roughly 420 genotyped donors, roughly 80% were placed in the genetic ancestry cluster associated with self-reported Caucasian donors. Several DR-DQ haplotypes were treated as single units for association and clustering because of strong linkage in the cohort. Using immunosequencing, the study profiled T cell repertoires from 666 subjects and related those repertoires to cytomegalovirus serostatus. An early release covering about 600 HLA-typed donors comprised 250 to 350 gigabases of sequencing data and tens of millions of unique TCR sequences. Along with the approximately 650-subject first cohort, a separate validation cohort of over 90 different subjects was used. Class I and class II HLA loci were covered by the typing at four-digit resolution.

Broader findings and caveats from the paper: In a later analysis, most CMV-associated TCR beta chains were found to appear HLA-restricted, with HLA associations seemingly driven largely by CMV exposure. V-gene and J-gene trimming of TCR beta chains was associated with a missense DCLRE1C variant in a later genetic analysis, and the association was replicated in an independent cohort. Some IMGT-functional V segments, including TRBV6-2 and TRBV6-3, could not be distinguished by the 87-base-pair reads and were therefore excluded. In the study, 150 to 200 TCR beta chains were listed as associated with cytomegalovirus. According to a later analysis, parvovirus B19, influenza, CMV and Epstein-Barr virus appeared linked to several top co-occurrence clusters. Only TCR beta chains were sequenced in this cohort, and the absence of alpha or paired-chain data limited detectable features. In a later analysis, the rate of TCR association differed among HLA loci, with DRB1 alleles having the most associated TCRs and HLA-C alleles having the fewest. The authors suggested that the approach could potentially be generalized to other disease states and immunological phenotypes. The classifier was reported to diagnose cytomegalovirus status with high specificity and sensitivity in both the original and validation cohorts. Most TCR sequences were observed very rarely across donors, whereas some public TCRs were present in many individuals. Correlated functional status among segregating V segments might reflect linkage disequilibrium, but an unknown experimental factor could not be ruled out. In a later genetic analysis, fewer N-insertions in productive TCRs were reported among donors in an Asian-associated ancestry cluster than the approximately 630-donor mean. A further reported finding was that TCR beta sequences accurately predicted the HLA-A and HLA-B alleles for most subjects in the first cohort. HLA typing was unavailable for some donors at each locus, so association tests used only the typed subset. The earlier analysis of approximately 540 of the donors excluded over 15 rarely observed V segments, including chromosome 9 orphons, because counts were too low. Three of the identified cytomegalovirus-associated TCR beta chains were confirmed in vitro to be specific for cytomegalovirus antigens. In an earlier analysis of approximately 600 of the donors, most TCR beta V segments were observed in productive rearrangements about 87% or about 30% of the time, broadly matching IMGT annotations. At a false discovery rate of 0.05, a later analysis linked around 15,000 TCR beta sequences to specific HLA alleles. Assigning TCR associations to individual alleles was difficult when HLA alleles, especially DR and DQ, strongly co-occurred. The presence/absence analyses assumed that sequencing depth was roughly uniform across donors, and that assumption may not be true. A group of highly shared sequence variants was considered likely to be a technical artifact of the sequencing pipeline. In a later analysis, HLA-associated TCR beta chains showed more clonal expansion and lower generation probabilities than non-associated chains that were equally common. For the cohort, immune exposure information was limited to CMV serostatus.

Libraries were made using the immunoSEQ multiplex PCR assay. For the multiplex PCR, a mixture combining 60 forward primers for TCR Vbeta segments and 13 reverse primers for TCR Jbeta segments was used. A multiplex PCR assay on genomic DNA amplified the CDR3 region of rearranged TCR beta genes. Amplified TCR beta libraries were sequenced as 87-base-pair reads on the Illumina HiSeq System. The published analysis was carried out like this. Across the 666 repertoires, a later analysis counted some 80 million unique TCR beta chains, 9.5 million to 12 million of which were shared by at least two donors. Raw reads were error-corrected and collapsed into unique sequences with a nearest-neighbor algorithm that merged closely related sequences to remove PCR and sequencing errors. CDR3 sequences were aligned to IMGT reference sequences to assign V, D and J gene segments. For a sequence to be retained, a match of at least six nucleotides was required to both a V gene segment and a J gene segment. A rearrangement counted as productive if the CDR3 had no stop codons and remained in frame with V and J, and every other rearrangement counted as non-productive. Following IMGT convention, CDR3 was defined as the stretch from the second conserved V-encoded cysteine up to the conserved J-encoded phenylalanine. The earlier analysis of roughly 590 of the donors excluded any sequence lacking an unambiguous match to a single V gene segment. An earlier analysis of a few hundred of the donors called V segments functional above 56.7% productive rearrangements and segregating when the between-donor standard deviation exceeded 5%. To diagnose cytomegalovirus status from the catalog of TCR beta chain sequences, a statistical classification framework was built. A later analysis assigned V and J genes by comparing TCR nucleotide sequences with IMGT/GENE-DB human TR gene sequences. A later analysis assigned CDR3 sequences and most-parsimonious VDJ recombination scenarios with the TCRdist pipeline. A later analysis defined each TCR beta chain by its CDR3 amino acid sequence plus V-gene family, and excluded reads lacking a unique V-gene family. To address suspected cross-contamination and a sequencing artifact, a later analysis removed approximately 590 highly shared, low-generation-probability nucleotide sequences. For each public chain, a later analysis derived a clonal expansion index from normalized ranks of inferred template counts within each repertoire. Generation probabilities in a later analysis came from a VDJ recombination model fitted to out-of-frame rearrangements, and those results were checked against IGoR. A later analysis scored TCR-TCR, TCR-HLA and TCR-CMV co-occurrence with hypergeometric tests, applying a repertoire-size bias correction to TCR pairs. A later analysis estimated false discovery rates by permuting HLA or CMV assignments 20 times. In a later analysis, co-occurring TCRs were grouped with DBSCAN, and TCRdist sequence similarity was added when clustering was performed within HLA-allele-positive subsets. Co-occurrence clustering excluded repertoires with fewer than 30,000 or more than 120,000 public chains, plus five with anomalous nucleotide sharing. Held by TCRdb, this immuneACCESS table contains in-frame sequences only and omits some clones. Under half of the omission traces to an unresolved V gene where checked; the cause of the rest is unknown. From that table come the V and J calls and clone size; the DNA was used to work out D and trimming. The table for this sample records more than 130,000 clones. The ten biggest clones cover under 3.5% of the sample.

The junction shows trimming of 6 bases on V and 5 bases on J, plus 25 bases between the germline ends. Including the terminal cysteine and phenylalanine, the CDR3 comprises 17 residues. Left in the record is the CDR3 DNA by itself, 51 bases read in frame from the first base. The germline V gene sets CDR1 to SNHLY and CDR2 to FYNNEI. The cohort comprised 666 healthy bone marrow donors. At the time of sampling, every cohort member was nominally healthy, though immune exposures that went unrecorded were likely present. The donor was CMV seronegative and belonged to the group of 380 or so seronegative cohort members. Every donor gave a peripheral blood sample, and the peripheral blood mononuclear cells from that sample were used for TCR beta sequencing. The Qiagen DNeasy Blood Extraction Kit was used to extract genomic DNA from the blood cell samples. Comment on this clone: Its target antigen remains unknown.

This receptor chain uses TRBV2 and TRBJ2-5; 7 matching bases give a weak D call of TRBD1. This receptor was obtained from a man aged 35 to 55 in good health and CMV-seronegative. The sample taken for sequencing was PBMCs. The CDR3 region: CASRVPRGTEERETQYF. The DNA sequence is given as TGTGCCAGCAGGGTCCCCCGCGGGACAGAGGAGAGGGAGACCCAGTACTTC.